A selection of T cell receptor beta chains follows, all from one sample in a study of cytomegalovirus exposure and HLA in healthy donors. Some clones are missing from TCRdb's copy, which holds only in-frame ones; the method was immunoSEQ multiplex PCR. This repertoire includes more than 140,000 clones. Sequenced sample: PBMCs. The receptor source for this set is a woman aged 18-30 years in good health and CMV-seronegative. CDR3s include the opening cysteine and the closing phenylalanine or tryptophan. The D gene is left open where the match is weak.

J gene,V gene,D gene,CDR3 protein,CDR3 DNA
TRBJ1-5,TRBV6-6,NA,CASSQGQWEPQHF,TGTGCCAGCAGCCAGGGTCAATGGGAGCCCCAGCATTTT
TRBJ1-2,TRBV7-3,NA,CASSLGGSSGGYTF,TGTGCCAGCAGCCTAGGGGGTTCGTCTGGGGGCTACACCTTC
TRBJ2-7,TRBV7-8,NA,CASSSHLGVGEQYF,TGTGCCAGCAGCTCTCATCTCGGGGTAGGCGAGCAGTACTTC
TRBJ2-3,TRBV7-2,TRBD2,CASSLEGLAVVTDTQYF,TGTGCCAGCAGCTTAGAAGGACTAGCGGTAGTAACAGATACGCAGTATTTT
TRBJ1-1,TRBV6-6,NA,CASSSGDEAFF,TGTGCCAGCAGTTCGGGGGATGAAGCTTTCTTT
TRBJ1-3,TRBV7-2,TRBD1,CATRDRALGDTIYF,TGTGCCACGAGGGACAGGGCACTCGGGGACACCATATATTTT
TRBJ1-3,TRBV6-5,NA,CASSWDTLGNTIYF,TGTGCCAGCAGTTGGGACACCCTGGGAAACACCATATATTTT
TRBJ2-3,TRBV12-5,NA,CASGINRGRGDTQYF,TGTGCTAGTGGTATCAACAGGGGGAGGGGGGATACGCAGTATTTT
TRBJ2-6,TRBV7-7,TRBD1,CASSPGTGLSGANVLTF,TGTGCCAGCAGTCCCGGGACAGGTCTCTCTGGGGCCAACGTCCTGACTTTC
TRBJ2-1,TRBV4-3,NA,CASSQDGPKSNEQFF,TGCGCCAGCAGCCAAGATGGGCCGAAGAGTAATGAGCAGTTCTTC
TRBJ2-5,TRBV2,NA,CASSGQGGRETQYF,TGTGCCAGCAGTGGTCAGGGTGGCAGAGAGACCCAGTACTTC
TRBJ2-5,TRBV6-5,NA,CASSTTESSQYF,TGTGCCAGCAGCACCACCGAGAGTAGCCAGTACTTC
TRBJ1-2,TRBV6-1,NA,CASSELDRANGYTF,TGTGCCAGCAGTGAGTTGGACAGAGCGAATGGCTACACCTTC
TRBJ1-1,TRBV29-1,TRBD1,CSVTDRGAFF,TGCAGCGTTACCGACAGGGGGGCTTTCTTT
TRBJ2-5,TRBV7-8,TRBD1,CASSLGGQVGAETQYF,TGTGCCAGCAGCTTAGGGGGACAGGTTGGGGCAGAGACCCAGTACTTC
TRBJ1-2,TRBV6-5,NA,CASSYSWGDGYTF,TGTGCCAGCAGTTACTCGTGGGGGGATGGCTACACCTTC
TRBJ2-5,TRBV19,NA,CASSSSGEETQYF,TGTGCCAGTAGTTCGTCCGGGGAAGAGACCCAGTACTTC
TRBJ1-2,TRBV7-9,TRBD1,CASSYSGLRGFGYTF,TGTGCCAGCAGCTATTCCGGCCTCAGGGGGTTTGGCTACACCTTC
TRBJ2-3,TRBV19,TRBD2,CASSPPGLAGVTDTQYF,TGTGCCAGTAGTCCTCCGGGACTAGCGGGAGTCACAGATACGCAGTATTTT
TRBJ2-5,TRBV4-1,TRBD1,CASSQDGTGGKETQYF,TGCGCCAGCAGCCAAGATGGGACAGGGGGCAAAGAGACCCAGTACTTC
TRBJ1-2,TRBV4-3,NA,CASSLRGSGYTF,TGCGCCAGCAGCCTTCGGGGGAGTGGCTACACCTTC
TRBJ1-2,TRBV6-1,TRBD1,CASSEGGQGAPGYTF,TGTGCCAGCAGTGAAGGGGGACAGGGAGCTCCTGGCTACACCTTC
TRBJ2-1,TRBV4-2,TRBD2,CASSQVTSGRASEQFF,TGTGCCAGCAGCCAAGTAACTAGCGGGAGGGCTTCTGAGCAGTTCTTC
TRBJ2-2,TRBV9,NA,CASTIQGTGELFF,TGTGCCAGCACCATACAGGGTACCGGGGAGCTGTTTTTT
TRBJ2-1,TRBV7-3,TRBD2,CASSPMGLAELNEQFF,TGTGCCAGCAGTCCCATGGGACTAGCGGAGCTCAATGAGCAGTTCTTC
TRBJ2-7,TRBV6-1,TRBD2,CASSRGGGNYEQYF,TGTGCCAGCAGTAGGGGCGGGGGAAACTACGAGCAGTACTTC
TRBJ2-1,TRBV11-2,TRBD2,CASSPVRGRGGEQFF,TGTGCCAGCAGTCCCGTTCGCGGGAGGGGTGGTGAGCAGTTCTTC
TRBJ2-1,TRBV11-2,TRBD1,CASSLDGTGSYNEQFF,TGTGCCAGCAGCTTAGACGGGACAGGCTCCTACAATGAGCAGTTCTTC
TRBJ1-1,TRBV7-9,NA,CASSGGRLQNTEAFF,TGTGCCAGCAGCGGAGGACGGCTACAGAACACTGAAGCTTTCTTT
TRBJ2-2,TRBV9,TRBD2,CASSVASGSITGELFF,TGTGCCAGCAGCGTAGCGAGCGGGAGTATAACCGGGGAGCTGTTTTTT
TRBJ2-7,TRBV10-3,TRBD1,CAISEGTGSLYEQYF,TGTGCCATCAGCGAAGGGACAGGGAGTCTCTACGAGCAGTACTTC
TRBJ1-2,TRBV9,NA,CASSAPTRERDYGYTF,TGTGCCAGCAGCGCCCCTACCCGGGAACGGGACTATGGCTACACCTTC
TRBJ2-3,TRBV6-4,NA,CASSKLAQATEQYF,TGTGCCAGCAGTAAACTAGCCCAAGCCACAGAGCAGTATTTT
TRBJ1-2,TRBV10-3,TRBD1,CAISEERQGAYGYTF,TGTGCCATCAGTGAAGAAAGACAGGGGGCTTATGGCTACACCTTC
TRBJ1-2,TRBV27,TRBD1,CASHRQGNYGYTF,TGTGCCAGCCATCGACAGGGAAACTATGGCTACACCTTC
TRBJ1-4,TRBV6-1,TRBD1,CASIDWGTGNEKLFF,TGTGCCAGCATCGACTGGGGGACAGGGAATGAAAAACTGTTTTTT
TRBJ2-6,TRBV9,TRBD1,CASSPTGSGANVLTF,TGTGCCAGCAGCCCGACAGGGTCTGGGGCCAACGTCCTGACTTTC
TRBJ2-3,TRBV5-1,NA,CASTPGWPSTDTQYF,TGCGCCAGCACCCCAGGGTGGCCCAGCACAGATACGCAGTATTTT
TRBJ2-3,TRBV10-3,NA,CAISDLTKAGPSTDTQYF,TGTGCCATCAGTGATTTGACAAAAGCGGGCCCTAGCACAGATACGCAGTATTTT
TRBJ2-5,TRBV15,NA,CATRGLGVETQYF,TGTGCCACCAGGGGACTGGGGGTTGAGACCCAGTACTTC
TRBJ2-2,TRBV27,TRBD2,CASRAPGLAGPLRELFF,TGTGCCAGCAGAGCCCCAGGACTAGCGGGTCCGTTGAGGGAGCTGTTTTTT
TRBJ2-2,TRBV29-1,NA,CSVKDGGDTGELFF,TGCAGCGTAAAGGACGGAGGGGACACCGGGGAGCTGTTTTTT
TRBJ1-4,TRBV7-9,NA,CASSLGQDNEKLFF,TGTGCCAGCAGCTTAGGACAGGATAATGAAAAACTGTTTTTT
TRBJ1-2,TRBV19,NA,CASSIGAGNGYTF,TGTGCCAGTAGTATAGGTGCAGGGAATGGCTACACCTTC
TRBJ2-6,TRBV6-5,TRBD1,CASSYKGASGANVLTF,TGTGCCAGCAGTTATAAGGGGGCCTCTGGGGCCAACGTCCTGACTTTC